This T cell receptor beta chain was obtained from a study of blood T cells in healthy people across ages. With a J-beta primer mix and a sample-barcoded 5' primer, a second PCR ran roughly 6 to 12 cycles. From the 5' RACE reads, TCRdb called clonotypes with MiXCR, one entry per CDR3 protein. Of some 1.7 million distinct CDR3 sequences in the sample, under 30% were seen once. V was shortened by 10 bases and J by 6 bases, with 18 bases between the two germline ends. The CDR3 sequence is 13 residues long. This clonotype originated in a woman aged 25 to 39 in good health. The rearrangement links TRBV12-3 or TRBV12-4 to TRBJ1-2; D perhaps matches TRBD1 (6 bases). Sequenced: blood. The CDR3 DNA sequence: TGTGCCATAAGGGACTCCAGGGGCCATGGCTACACCTTC. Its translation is CAIRDSRGHGYTF.